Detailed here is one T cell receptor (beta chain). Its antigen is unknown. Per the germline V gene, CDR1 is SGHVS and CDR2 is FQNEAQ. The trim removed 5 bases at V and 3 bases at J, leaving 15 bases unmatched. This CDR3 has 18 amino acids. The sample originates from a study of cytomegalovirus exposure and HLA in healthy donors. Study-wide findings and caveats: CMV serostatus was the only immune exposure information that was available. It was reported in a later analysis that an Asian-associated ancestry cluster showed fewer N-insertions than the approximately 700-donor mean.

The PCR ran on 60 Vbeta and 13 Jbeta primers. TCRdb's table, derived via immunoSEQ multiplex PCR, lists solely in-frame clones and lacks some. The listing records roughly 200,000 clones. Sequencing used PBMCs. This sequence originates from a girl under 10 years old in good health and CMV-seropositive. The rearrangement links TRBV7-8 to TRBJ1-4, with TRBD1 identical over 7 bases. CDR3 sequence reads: CASSHRQGGYRANEKLFF. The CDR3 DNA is TGTGCCAGCAGCCATCGGCAGGGGGGCTATCGGGCTAATGAAAAACTGTTTTTT.